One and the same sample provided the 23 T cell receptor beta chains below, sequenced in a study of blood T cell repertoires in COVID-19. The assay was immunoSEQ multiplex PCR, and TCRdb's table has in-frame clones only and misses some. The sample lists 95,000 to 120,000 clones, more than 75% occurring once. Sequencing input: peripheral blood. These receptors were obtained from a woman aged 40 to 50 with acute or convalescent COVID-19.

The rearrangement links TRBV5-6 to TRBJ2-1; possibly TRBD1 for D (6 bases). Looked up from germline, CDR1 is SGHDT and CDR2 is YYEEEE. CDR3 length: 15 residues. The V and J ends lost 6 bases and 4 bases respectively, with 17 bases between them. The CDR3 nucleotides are TGTGCCAGCACCCCGGGGAACAGGGATTACAATGAGCAGTTCTTC. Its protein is CASTPGNRDYNEQFF. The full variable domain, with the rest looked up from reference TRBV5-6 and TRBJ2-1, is DAGVTQSPTHLIKTRGQQVTLRCSPKSGHDTVSWYQQALGQGPQFIFQYYEEEERQRGNFPDRFSGHQFPNYSSELNVNALLLGDSALYLCASTPGNRDYNEQFFGPGTRLTVL.

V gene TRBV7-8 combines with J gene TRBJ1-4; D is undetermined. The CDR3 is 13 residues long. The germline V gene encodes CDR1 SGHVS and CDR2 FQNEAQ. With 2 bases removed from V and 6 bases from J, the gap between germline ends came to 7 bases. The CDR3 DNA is TGTGCCAGCAGCTTATCGGGGTATGAAAAACTGTTTTTT. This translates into CASSLSGYEKLFF.

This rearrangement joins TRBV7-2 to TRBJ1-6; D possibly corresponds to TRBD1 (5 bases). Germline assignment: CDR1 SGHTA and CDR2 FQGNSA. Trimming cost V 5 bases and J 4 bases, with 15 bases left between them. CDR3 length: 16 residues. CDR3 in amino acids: CASSPRGFRYNSPLHF. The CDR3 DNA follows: TGTGCCAGCAGCCCAAGGGGTTTTCGATATAATTCACCCCTCCACTTT.

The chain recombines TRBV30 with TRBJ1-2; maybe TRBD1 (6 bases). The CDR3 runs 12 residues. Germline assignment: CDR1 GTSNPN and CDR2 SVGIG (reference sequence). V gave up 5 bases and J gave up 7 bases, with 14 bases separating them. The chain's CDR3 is CAWSQRQAGYTF. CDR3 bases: TGTGCCTGGTCACAACGACAGGCTGGCTACACCTTC. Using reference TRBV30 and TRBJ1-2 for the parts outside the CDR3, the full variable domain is SQTIHQWPATLVQPVGSPLSLECTVEGTSNPNLYWYRQAAGRGLQLLFYSVGIGQISSEVPQNLSASRPQDRQFILSSKKLLLSDSGFYLCAWSQRQAGYTFGSGTRLTVV.

The CDR3 protein is CASSLMTVYGYTF. The CDR3 DNA is TGTGCCAGCAGCCTAATGACAGTCTATGGCTACACCTTC. The J gene is TRBJ1-2, the V gene TRBV3-1 (or the pseudogene TRBV3-2); tentatively, D is TRBD1 (5 bases). The length of the CDR3 is 13 residues. V lost 4 bases and J 4 bases, leaving 10 bases between the germline ends. The V gene's germline CDR1 is LGHDT and CDR2 YNNKEL (reference sequence).

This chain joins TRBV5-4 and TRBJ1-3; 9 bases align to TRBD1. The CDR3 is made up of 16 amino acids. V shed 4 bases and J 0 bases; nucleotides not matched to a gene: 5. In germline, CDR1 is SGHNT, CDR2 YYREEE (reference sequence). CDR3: CASSPGQGISGNTIYF. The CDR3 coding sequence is TGTGCCAGCAGCCCGGGACAGGGAATCTCTGGAAACACCATATATTTT.

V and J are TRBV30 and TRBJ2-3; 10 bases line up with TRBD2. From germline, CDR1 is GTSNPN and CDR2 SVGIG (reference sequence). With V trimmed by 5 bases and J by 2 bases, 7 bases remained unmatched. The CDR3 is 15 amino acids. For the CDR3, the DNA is TGTGCCTGGCTTCTAGCGGGGGCTCCCACAGATACGCAGTATTTT. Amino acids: CAWLLAGAPTDTQYF.

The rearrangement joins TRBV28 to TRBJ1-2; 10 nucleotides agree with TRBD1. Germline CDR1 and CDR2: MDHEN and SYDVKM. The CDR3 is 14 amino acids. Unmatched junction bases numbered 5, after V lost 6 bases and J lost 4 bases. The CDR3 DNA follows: TGTGCCAGCAGACCGACAGGGGGCGCCTATGGCTACACCTTC. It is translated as CASRPTGGAYGYTF.

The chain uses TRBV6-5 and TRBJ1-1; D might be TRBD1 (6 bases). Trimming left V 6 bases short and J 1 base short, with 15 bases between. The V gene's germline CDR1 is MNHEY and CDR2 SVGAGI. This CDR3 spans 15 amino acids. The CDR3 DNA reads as TGTGCCAGCAGGGGACCGGGACAAAAGAACACTGAAGCTTTCTTT. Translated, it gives CASRGPGQKNTEAFF.

CDR3 nucleotides: TGTGCCAGCAGTGAATCTCGGGCAGGGCGTGATGGCTACACCTTC. Encoded protein: CASSESRAGRDGYTF. The chain combines TRBV6-1 with TRBJ1-2, with D perhaps matching TRBD1 (5 bases). The CDR3 extends over 15 amino acids. Trimming took 2 bases from V and 6 from J, leaving 16 bases between them. In germline, CDR1 is MNHNS, CDR2 SASEGT.

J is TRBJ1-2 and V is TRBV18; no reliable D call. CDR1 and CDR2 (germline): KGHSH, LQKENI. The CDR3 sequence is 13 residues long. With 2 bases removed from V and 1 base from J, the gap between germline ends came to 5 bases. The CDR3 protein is CASSPEFNYGYTF. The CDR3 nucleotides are TGTGCCAGCTCACCAGAGTTTAACTATGGCTACACCTTC.

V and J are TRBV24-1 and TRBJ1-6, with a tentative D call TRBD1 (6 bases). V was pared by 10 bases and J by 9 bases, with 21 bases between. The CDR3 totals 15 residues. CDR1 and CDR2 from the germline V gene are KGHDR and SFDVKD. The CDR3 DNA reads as TGTGCCACGCGAACAGGGACGGGGAAGGGTTCACCCCTCCACTTT. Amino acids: CATRTGTGKGSPLHF.

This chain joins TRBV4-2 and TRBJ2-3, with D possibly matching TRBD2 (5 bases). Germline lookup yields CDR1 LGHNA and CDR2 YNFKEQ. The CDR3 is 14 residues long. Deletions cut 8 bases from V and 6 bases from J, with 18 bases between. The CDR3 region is CASRPLGGPDTQYF. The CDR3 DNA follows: TGTGCCAGCCGTCCCCTAGGCGGGCCGGATACGCAGTATTTT.

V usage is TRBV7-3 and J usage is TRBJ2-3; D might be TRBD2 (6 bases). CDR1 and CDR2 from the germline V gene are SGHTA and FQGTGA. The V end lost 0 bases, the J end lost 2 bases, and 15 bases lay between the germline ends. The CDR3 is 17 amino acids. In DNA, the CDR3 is TGTGCCAGCAGCTTAACGTCCTTCGGGGGAACCACAGATACGCAGTATTTT. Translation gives CASSLTSFGGTTDTQYF.

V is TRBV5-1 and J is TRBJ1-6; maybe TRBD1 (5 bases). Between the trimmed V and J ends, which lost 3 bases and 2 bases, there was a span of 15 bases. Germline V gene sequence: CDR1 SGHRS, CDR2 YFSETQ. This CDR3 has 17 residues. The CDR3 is CASSSDGGRTYNSPLHF. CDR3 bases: TGCGCCAGCAGCTCGGATGGGGGGAGGACCTATAATTCACCCCTCCACTTT.

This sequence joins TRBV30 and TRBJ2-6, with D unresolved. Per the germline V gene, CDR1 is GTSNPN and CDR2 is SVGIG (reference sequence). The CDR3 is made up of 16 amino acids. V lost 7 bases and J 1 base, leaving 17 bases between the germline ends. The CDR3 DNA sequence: TGTGCCTACCCACAGACACGTACGTCTGGGGCCAACGTCCTGACTTTC. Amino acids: CAYPQTRTSGANVLTF.

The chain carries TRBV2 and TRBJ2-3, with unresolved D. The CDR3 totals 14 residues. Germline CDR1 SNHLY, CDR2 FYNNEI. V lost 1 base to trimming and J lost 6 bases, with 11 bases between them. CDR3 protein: CASSEGLGSDTQYF. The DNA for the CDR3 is TGTGCCAGCAGTGAAGGACTTGGTTCCGATACGCAGTATTTT.

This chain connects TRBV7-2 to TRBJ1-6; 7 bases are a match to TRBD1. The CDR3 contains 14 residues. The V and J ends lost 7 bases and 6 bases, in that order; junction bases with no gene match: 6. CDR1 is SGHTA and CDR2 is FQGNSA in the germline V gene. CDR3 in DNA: TGTGCCAGCACCCCGGGACAGCCTAATTCACCCCTCCACTTT. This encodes CASTPGQPNSPLHF.

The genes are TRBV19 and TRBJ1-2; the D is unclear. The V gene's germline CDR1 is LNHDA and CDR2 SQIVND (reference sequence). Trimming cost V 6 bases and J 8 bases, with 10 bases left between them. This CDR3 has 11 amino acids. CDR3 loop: CASSDSGGYTF. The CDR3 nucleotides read TGTGCCAGTAGCGACTCGGGAGGCTACACCTTC.

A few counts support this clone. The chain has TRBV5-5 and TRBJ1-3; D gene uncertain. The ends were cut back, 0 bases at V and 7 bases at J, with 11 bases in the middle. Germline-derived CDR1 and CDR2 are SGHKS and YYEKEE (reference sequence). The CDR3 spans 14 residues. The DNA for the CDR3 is TGTGCCAGCAGCTTGGGTCCAGGCGGGAACACCATATATTTT. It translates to CASSLGPGGNTIYF.

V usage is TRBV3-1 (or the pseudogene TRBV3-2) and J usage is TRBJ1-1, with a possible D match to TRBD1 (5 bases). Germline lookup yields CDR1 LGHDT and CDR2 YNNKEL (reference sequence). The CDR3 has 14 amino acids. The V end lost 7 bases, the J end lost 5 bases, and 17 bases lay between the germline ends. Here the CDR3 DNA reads TGTGCCAGCACCCACCTCGAGCGGGGGACTGAAGCTTTCTTT. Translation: CASTHLERGTEAFF.

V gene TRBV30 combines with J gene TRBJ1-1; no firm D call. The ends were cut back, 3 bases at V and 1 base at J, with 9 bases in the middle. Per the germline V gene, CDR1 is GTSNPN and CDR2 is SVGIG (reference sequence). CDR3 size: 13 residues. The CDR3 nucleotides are TGTGCCTGGAGGGAACCAGGGAACACTGAAGCTTTCTTT. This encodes CAWREPGNTEAFF. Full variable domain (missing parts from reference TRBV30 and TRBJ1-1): SQTIHQWPATLVQPVGSPLSLECTVEGTSNPNLYWYRQAAGRGLQLLFYSVGIGQISSEVPQNLSASRPQDRQFILSSKKLLLSDSGFYLCAWREPGNTEAFFGQGTRLTVV.

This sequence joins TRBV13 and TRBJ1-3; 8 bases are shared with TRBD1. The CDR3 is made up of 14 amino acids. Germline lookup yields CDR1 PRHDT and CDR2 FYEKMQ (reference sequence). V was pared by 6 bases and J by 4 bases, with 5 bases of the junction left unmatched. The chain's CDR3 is CASRGQGGGNTIYF. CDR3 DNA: TGTGCCAGCAGAGGACAGGGAGGCGGAAACACCATATATTTT.